This entry is about one TCR beta chain. Its antigen is unknown. The entry originates in a study of cytomegalovirus exposure and HLA in healthy donors. Study-wide points: The authors assumed roughly uniform sequencing depth across donors for presence/absence analyses.

Per germline, CDR1 SGHKS and CDR2 YYEKEE (reference sequence). Between the trimmed V and J ends, which lost 6 bases and 8 bases, there was a span of 21 bases. The CDR3 runs 15 residues. A multiplex PCR was run with 60 Vbeta primers and 13 Jbeta primers. Repertoires were generated with immunoSEQ multiplex PCR, while TCRdb's copy carries only in-frame clones and drops some. The sample contains 150,000 or so clones, about 85% of which appear only once. The receptor was isolated from a man between 18 and 35 years old in good health and CMV-seropositive. The chain combines TRBV5-5 with TRBJ2-1; tentative D call: TRBD2 (6 bases). The specimen sequenced was PBMCs. The CDR3 DNA reads as TGTGCCAGCACCCAAAGGGGACTTAGTAACGATGAGCAGTTCTTC. It codes for CASTQRGLSNDEQFF.